Below are 23 T cell receptor beta chains sequenced from a single sample in a study of human thymus T cells. Corrective heart surgery yielded the resections from which the thymus tissue came. The assay was immunoSEQ multiplex PCR, and TCRdb's table has in-frame clones only and misses some. The table shows under 150,000 clones, with about 95% occurring only once. Sequenced material: thymus tissue. Receptors originate from a boy younger than two with a congenital heart defect but otherwise immunologically healthy.

The V gene is TRBV19, the J gene TRBJ2-6; D remains unclear. V was pared by 1 base and J by 2 bases, with 6 bases between. This CDR3 has 15 amino acids. Germline lookup yields CDR1 LNHDA and CDR2 SQIVND (reference sequence). Written as DNA, the CDR3 is TGTGCCAGTAGTATAGCGGATCCTGGGGCCAACGTCCTGACTTTC. Translating it yields CASSIADPGANVLTF.

The chain has TRBV27 and TRBJ1-4, with D unresolved. V lost 0 bases and J 8 bases, leaving 13 bases between the germline ends. The CDR3 extends over 15 amino acids. Germline V gene sequence: CDR1 MNHEY, CDR2 SMNVEV (reference sequence). The CDR3 DNA reads as TGTGCCAGCAGTTTATCGGGGAGGGAAGAGGAAAAACTGTTTTTT. Encoded protein: CASSLSGREEEKLFF.

The gene calls are TRBV4-1 and TRBJ2-7; D is perhaps TRBD1 (5 bases). Trimming took off 3 bases at V and 0 bases at J, with 12 bases between the two ends. The germline CDR1 and CDR2 sequences are MGHRA and YSYEKL. This CDR3 spans 15 amino acids. The CDR3 nucleotides are TGCGCCAGCAGCCACGAGGACACCGTCTCCTACGAGCAGTACTTC. It translates to CASSHEDTVSYEQYF.

This rearrangement joins TRBV9 to TRBJ2-3, with 7 bases aligning to TRBD1. Germline CDR1 and CDR2: SGDLS and YYNGEE. With V trimmed by 0 bases and J by 6 bases, 7 bases remained unmatched. The CDR3 extends over 15 amino acids. The DNA of the CDR3 is TGTGCCAGCAGCGTAGAGGGGACAGAAGAGGATACGCAGTATTTT. It translates to CASSVEGTEEDTQYF.

On this clone itself: Sequence at one end of the junction differs from germline and may be a read error. The chain employs TRBV6-5 and TRBJ1-6; the D is unclear. The CDR3 is made up of 14 amino acids. CDR1 is MNHEY and CDR2 is SVGAGI in the germline V gene. DNA for the CDR3: TGTGCCAGCAGTTACACCCCAGGCAGAGGGAATGAAAACTTT. Protein: CASSYTPGRGNENF.

The rearrangement links TRBV7-2 to TRBJ2-5, with unresolved D. Trimming cost V 3 bases and J 0 bases, with 5 bases left between them. This CDR3 region has 13 residues. Germline CDR1 reads SGHTA; CDR2 reads FQGNSA. CDR3 residues: CASSFGYQETQYF. The CDR3 nucleotides read TGTGCCAGCAGCTTCGGGTACCAAGAGACCCAGTACTTC.

The chain combines TRBV9 with TRBJ2-7; D may be TRBD2 (5 bases). Germline CDR1 reads SGDLS; CDR2 reads YYNGEE. This CDR3 region has 14 residues. V dropped 2 bases and J dropped 2 bases, with 11 bases sitting between them. The CDR3 sequence is CASSVAGDTYEQYF. CDR3 bases: TGTGCCAGCAGCGTTGCCGGGGATACCTACGAGCAGTACTTC.

V is TRBV4-3 and J is TRBJ1-3, with a possible D match to TRBD1 (5 bases). The CDR3 spans 15 residues. Germline CDR1 and CDR2: LGHNA and YSLEER. V lost 3 bases, J lost 9 bases, and 18 bases lay in between. In DNA, the CDR3 is TGCGCCAGCAGCCATGGCCAACAGGTGGCGGGCACCATATATTTT. Translation: CASSHGQQVAGTIYF.

The genes are TRBV27 and TRBJ2-3; D unclear. The germline gives CDR1 MNHEY, CDR2 SMNVEV (reference sequence). The CDR3 has 14 amino acids. V gave up 3 bases and J gave up 0 bases, with 7 bases separating them. In nucleotides, the CDR3 is TGTGCCAGCAGTTTCCGGCAGAGCACAGATACGCAGTATTTT. It specifies CASSFRQSTDTQYF.

The chain links TRBV4-2 to TRBJ1-6, with unresolved D. The length of the CDR3 is 16 residues. V was cut by 0 bases and J by 6 bases, with 12 bases left in between. Germline assignment: CDR1 LGHNA and CDR2 YNFKEQ. CDR3 in amino acids: CASSQDAWKVNSPLHF. The CDR3 nucleotides are TGTGCCAGCAGCCAAGATGCGTGGAAAGTTAATTCACCCCTCCACTTT.

This clone was detected only once. The gene calls are TRBV28 and TRBJ2-2, with D perhaps TRBD2 (5 bases). V lost 6 bases, J lost 4 bases, and 15 bases lay in between. The germline CDR1 and CDR2 sequences are MDHEN and SYDVKM. The CDR3 has 15 residues. The CDR3, as DNA: TGTGCCAGCAGCCCCCGAGGGCGCGGCACCGGGGAGCTGTTTTTT. It codes for CASSPRGRGTGELFF. Together with reference TRBV28 and TRBJ2-2, the CDR3 gives the full variable domain: DVKVTQSSRYLVKRTGEKVFLECVQDMDHENMFWYRQDPGLGLRLIYFSYDVKMKEKGDIPEGYSVSREKKERFSLILESASTNQTSMYLCASSPRGRGTGELFFGEGSRLTVL.

This chain joins TRBV7-2 and TRBJ1-2; TRBD1 matches at 7 bases. V lost 4 bases and J lost 0; bases outside the gene matches: 11. CDR1 SGHTA and CDR2 FQGNSA come from the germline V gene. This CDR3 has 17 amino acids. The CDR3, as DNA: TGTGCCAGCAGCTCAGGACAGGTGGGCCAAGCTAACTATGGCTACACCTTC. Its translation: CASSSGQVGQANYGYTF.

The rearrangement links TRBV12-2 to TRBJ2-7; the D call of TRBD2 is as the table states it, not checked on the DNA. TRBV12-2 has pseudogene status. The CDR3 is made up of 16 amino acids. The CDR3 region has the DNA TGTGCAAGTCGCTCGCCGGGACTAGCGGGGGGTTGCGAGCAGTACTTC. This gives the protein CASRSPGLAGGCEQYF.

This rearrangement joins TRBV28 to TRBJ1-5, with 7 bases lining up with TRBD1. Germline CDR1 MDHEN, CDR2 SYDVKM. J was trimmed by 0 bases and V by 4 bases; bases with no gene match: 9. The CDR3 has 17 residues. The CDR3: CASSSGQANFSNQPQHF. In nucleotides, the CDR3 is TGTGCCAGCAGTTCTGGACAGGCCAACTTTAGCAATCAGCCCCAGCATTTT.

This chain uses TRBV6-5 with TRBJ2-5, with D possibly matching TRBD2 (5 bases). The CDR3 spans 16 residues. CDR1 is MNHEY and CDR2 is SVGAGI in the germline V gene. Trimming removed 0 bases from V and 2 bases from J, with 13 bases in between. The chain's CDR3 is CASSYSSGAAQETQYF. In DNA, the CDR3 is TGTGCCAGCAGTTACTCGTCCGGAGCGGCACAAGAGACCCAGTACTTC.

The chain employs TRBV4-2 and TRBJ2-1, with D tentatively TRBD1 or TRBD2 (5 bases each). This CDR3 spans 13 amino acids. Trimming took 7 bases from V and 9 from J, leaving 16 bases between them. CDR1 and CDR2 (germline): LGHNA, YNFKEQ. The CDR3 coding sequence is TGTGCCAGCACGCTAGAATGTGGGGGTGAGCAGTTCTTC. Protein product: CASTLECGGEQFF.

The chain couples TRBV19 to TRBJ2-3; the match to TRBD2 covers 11 bases. Germline loops: CDR1 LNHDA, CDR2 SQIVND (reference sequence). V gave up 4 bases and J gave up 4 bases; unmatched junction bases: 7. This CDR3 comprises 16 residues. DNA of the CDR3: TGTGCCAGTAGTAATCCGACTAGCGGGGCGTCAGATACGCAGTATTTT. It is translated as CASSNPTSGASDTQYF.

J is TRBJ2-3 and V is TRBV7-6, with a weak D call TRBD2 (6 bases). CDR3 length: 14 amino acids. Germline V lookup: CDR1 SGHVS, CDR2 FNYEAQ. V was cut by 5 bases and J by 0 bases, with 9 bases left in between. The chain's CDR3 is CASSQSGSTDTQYF. The DNA for the CDR3 is TGTGCCAGCAGCCAGAGCGGGAGCACAGATACGCAGTATTTT.

V usage is TRBV2 and J usage is TRBJ1-5, with 7 bases fitting TRBD1. This CDR3 has 13 residues. From germline, CDR1 is SNHLY and CDR2 FYNNEI. Germline trimming cut 8 bases from V and 2 bases from J; bases unmatched to any gene: 3. This CDR3 is CASGGQGNQPQHF. Here the CDR3 DNA reads TGTGCCAGCGGCGGACAGGGCAATCAGCCCCAGCATTTT.

The CDR3 nucleotides are TGCAGCGTTGAGGGAGTTGAGGCCTATGGCTACACCTTC. Protein: CSVEGVEAYGYTF. The V call is TRBV29-1, the J call TRBJ1-2; D gene unclear. Germline V gene sequence: CDR1 SQVTM, CDR2 ANQGSEA. The CDR3 sequence is 13 residues long. Trimming pared 3 bases from V and 4 bases from J, leaving 12 bases between.

The rearrangement uses TRBV4-2 and TRBJ2-3; 7 bases fit TRBD1. Germline values: CDR1 LGHNA, CDR2 YNFKEQ. With 0 bases clipped from V and 0 bases from J, the junction kept 6 bases outside the gene matches. This CDR3 region has 17 residues. The CDR3 here is CASSQEGTDASTDTQYF. In nucleotides, the CDR3 is TGTGCCAGCAGCCAAGAGGGGACAGATGCTAGCACAGATACGCAGTATTTT.

This chain connects TRBV11-3 to TRBJ2-7; D remains unclear. The germline V gene encodes CDR1 SGHNT and CDR2 YENEEA. The CDR3 spans 15 residues. V gave up 0 bases and J gave up 1 base, with 10 bases separating them. This CDR3 is CASSLDSPVSYEQYF. The CDR3 DNA reads as TGTGCCAGCAGCTTAGATTCGCCAGTATCCTACGAGCAGTACTTC.

The chain carries TRBV5-5 and TRBJ2-2; the D gene is possibly TRBD2 (7 bases). The CDR3 is 15 residues long. V lost 4 bases to trimming and J lost 2 bases, with 12 bases between them. In germline, CDR1 is SGHKS, CDR2 YYEKEE (reference sequence). The CDR3 here is CASSPSGGNTGELFF. The CDR3 DNA reads as TGTGCCAGCAGCCCCTCGGGGGGCAACACCGGGGAGCTGTTTTTT.